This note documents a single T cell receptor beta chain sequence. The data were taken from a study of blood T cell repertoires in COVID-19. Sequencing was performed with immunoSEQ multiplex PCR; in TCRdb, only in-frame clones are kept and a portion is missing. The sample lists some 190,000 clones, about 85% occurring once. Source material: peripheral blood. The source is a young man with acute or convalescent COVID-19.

The CDR3 sequence: CASSRTSGYTF. The CDR3 bases are TGTGCCAGCAGCCGGACTTCTGGCTACACCTTC. This chain uses TRBV9 with TRBJ1-2; D is ambiguous. V gave up 4 bases and J gave up 7 bases, with 8 bases separating them. The germline V gene encodes CDR1 SGDLS and CDR2 YYNGEE. This CDR3 contains 11 residues.